The 20 T cell receptor beta chains in this list originate from one sample, sequenced in a study of shared clonotypes between healthy human individuals. Sequenced by immunoSEQ multiplex PCR; TCRdb stores in-frame clones only, minus some. This table has roughly 890,000 clones, about 91% appearing once. Naive-designated CD8 cells lacked CD45RO, were positively enriched for CCR7, and omitted terminally differentiated effector memory CD45RA+ cells. What was sequenced was naive CD8+ T cells sorted from blood. These receptors all stem from a man aged 25-45 years in good health.

J is TRBJ2-7 and V is TRBV10-3; 7 bases match TRBD1. V shed 3 bases and J 0 bases; nucleotides not matched to a gene: 8. CDR3 length equals 16 residues. Germline V gene lookup returns CDR1 ENHRY and CDR2 SYGVKD. Here the CDR3 DNA reads TGTGCCATCAGTGATGGGTTACAGGGGCACTCCTACGAGCAGTACTTC. This codes for CAISDGLQGHSYEQYF.

The chain is built from TRBV5-4 and TRBJ1-4; 10 bases are shared with TRBD1. The CDR3 is 15 amino acids. The germline V gene has CDR1 SGHNT and CDR2 YYREEE (reference sequence). The J segment lost 6 bases and the V segment lost 4 bases, leaving 6 bases of the junction unmatched. The CDR3 DNA follows: TGTGCCAGCAGCAAGGGCGGGACAGGGGATGAAAAACTGTTTTTT. Its protein is CASSKGGTGDEKLFF.

The rearrangement uses TRBV27 and TRBJ1-1, with TRBD1 matching over 8 bases. The V gene end was trimmed by 4 bases and the J gene end by 7 bases; junction bases not matched to a gene: 8. Germline CDR1 MNHEY, CDR2 SMNVEV (reference sequence). The CDR3 is 14 residues long. The CDR3 sequence is CASSSLGQGGEAFF. The CDR3 DNA reads as TGTGCCAGCAGTTCGCTCGGACAGGGAGGTGAAGCTTTCTTT.

CDR3 in DNA: TGTGCCAGCAGTTATAGCTATCCCAGCAACACTGAAGCTTTCTTT. Translation: CASSYSYPSNTEAFF. The chain combines TRBV7-9 with TRBJ1-1, with D uncertain. This CDR3 is 15 amino acids long. V dropped 6 bases and J dropped 2 bases, with 16 bases sitting between them. Looked up from germline, CDR1 is SEHNR and CDR2 is FQNEAQ (reference sequence).

The chain carries TRBV9 and TRBJ2-2, with TRBD1 matching 9 bases. This CDR3 contains 16 residues. Germline V gene data show CDR1 as SGDLS and CDR2 as YYNGEE. V trimming: 3 bases; J trimming: 3 bases; junction bases outside the gene matches: 6. The CDR3 DNA is TGTGCCAGCAGCGCGAGGACAGGGGTGGACACCGGGGAGCTGTTTTTT. It codes for CASSARTGVDTGELFF.

The J gene is TRBJ1-2, the V gene TRBV5-1; 7 bases fit TRBD1. Germline CDR1 SGHRS, CDR2 YFSETQ. Germline trimming cut 7 bases from V and 7 bases from J; bases unmatched to any gene: 13. The length of the CDR3 is 14 residues. The CDR3: CASGSWDSLVGYTF. The DNA of the CDR3 is TGCGCCAGCGGTAGCTGGGACAGCTTGGTTGGCTACACCTTC.

The chain employs TRBV4-1 and TRBJ2-1; D may be TRBD2 (6 bases). The ends were cut back, 0 bases at V and 4 bases at J, with 16 bases in the middle. This CDR3 contains 17 residues. Looked up from germline, CDR1 is MGHRA and CDR2 is YSYEKL. The CDR3 coding sequence is TGCGCCAGCAGCCAAGATAGGGACTTAAGAGATTACAATGAGCAGTTCTTC. Its translation is CASSQDRDLRDYNEQFF.

J is TRBJ1-5 and V is TRBV11-1; D may be TRBD1 (6 bases). Germline CDR1 SGHAT, CDR2 FQDESV (reference sequence). The CDR3 spans 18 residues. V was clipped by 0 bases and J by 6 bases, with 21 bases between them. In DNA, the CDR3 is TGTGCCAGCAGCTTAGCTCGGGGGAACCAGGGGTGGGGTCAGCCCCAGCATTTT. Its translation: CASSLARGNQGWGQPQHF.

The J gene is TRBJ2-1, the V gene TRBV11-3; TRBD2 aligns across 14 bases. Germline V gives CDR1 SGHNT, CDR2 YENEEA. The CDR3 spans 16 residues. The trim removed 2 bases at V and 8 bases at J, leaving 5 bases unmatched. Here the CDR3 DNA reads TGTGCCAGCAGCTTAAGACTAGCGGGAGGGCCTCATGAGCAGTTCTTC. Translated, it gives CASSLRLAGGPHEQFF.

On this clone itself: Other nucleotide sequences in the sample specify the same CDR3. The genes are TRBV9 and TRBJ2-7; D is tentatively TRBD1 or TRBD2 (5 bases each). Trimming shortened V by 0 bases and J by 0 bases, and 7 bases separated the two germline ends. Germline CDR1 reads SGDLS; CDR2 reads YYNGEE. The CDR3 spans 14 residues. The CDR3 DNA follows: TGTGCCAGCAGCGTAGATGGGGGCTCCTACGAGCAGTACTTC. Amino acid sequence: CASSVDGGSYEQYF.

The chain joins TRBV6-6 to TRBJ1-2; D remains unclear. The V end was cut by 2 bases, the J end by 8 bases, with 21 bases between. There are 16 residues in the CDR3. The germline CDR1 and CDR2 sequences are MNHNY and SVGAGI (reference sequence). The CDR3 DNA reads as TGTGCCAGCAGTTACGAGCAGGTTATCTGGATTCACGGCTACACCTTC. Translating gives CASSYEQVIWIHGYTF.

The chain joins TRBV29-1 to TRBJ1-1; 7 bases agree with TRBD1. Per the germline V gene, CDR1 is SQVTM and CDR2 is ANQGSEA. The CDR3 has 14 amino acids. V lost 6 bases, J lost 3 bases, and 10 bases stayed unmatched. This chain's CDR3 is CSVEYRGPYTEAFF. The CDR3 DNA sequence: TGCAGCGTCGAATACAGGGGTCCGTACACTGAAGCTTTCTTT.

This rearrangement joins TRBV4-1 to TRBJ2-1, with TRBD2 matching 7 bases. V lost 4 bases and J lost 10; bases outside the gene matches: 7. CDR3 length: 13 amino acids. Germline V gene data show CDR1 as MGHRA and CDR2 as YSYEKL. CDR3 amino acids: CASSRMGAGEQFF. The CDR3 DNA reads TGCGCCAGCAGCCGGATGGGAGCGGGAGAGCAGTTCTTC.

The chain couples TRBV19 to TRBJ2-1, with 11 positions matching TRBD2. J lost 0 bases, V lost 6 bases, and 10 bases had no gene match. Germline CDR1 is LNHDA and CDR2 is SQIVND (reference sequence). The CDR3 runs 18 residues. In DNA, the CDR3 is TGTGCCAGTAGCCGACTAGCGGGAATCCCGAGCTCCTACAATGAGCAGTTCTTC. Protein: CASSRLAGIPSSYNEQFF.

The genes are TRBV29-1 and TRBJ2-1, with D possibly matching TRBD1 (6 bases). Germline V gene lookup returns CDR1 SQVTM and CDR2 ANQGSEA. The CDR3 is 12 residues long. The CDR3 bases are TGCAGGTGCCGGGACAAGGGCAATGAGCAGTTCTTC. Protein product: CRCRDKGNEQFF.

A single count supports this clone. The J gene is TRBJ1-4, the V gene TRBV7-9; D is undetermined. The CDR3 sequence is 12 residues long. CDR1 and CDR2 (germline): SEHNR, FQNEAQ (reference sequence). Trimming cost V 4 bases and J 8 bases, with 8 bases left between them. The CDR3 bases are TGTGCCAGCAGCTCGGACCGGGAAAAACTGTTTTTT. As protein: CASSSDREKLFF. The whole variable domain, filled in from reference TRBV7-9 and TRBJ1-4, reads DTGVSQNPRHKITKRGQNVTFRCDPISEHNRLYWYRQTLGQGPEFLTYFQNEAQLEKSRLLSDRFSAERPKGSFSTLEIQRTEQGDSAMYLCASSSDREKLFFGSGTQLSVL.

V gene TRBV10-3 combines with J gene TRBJ2-7, with 10 bases fitting TRBD1. CDR3 size: 18 residues. Trimming removed 0 bases from V and 2 bases from J; junction bases left unmatched: 10. Germline values: CDR1 ENHRY, CDR2 SYGVKD. The CDR3 DNA reads as TGTGCCATCAGTGAGTCGCATATCGGGACAGGGGACGCCTACGAGCAGTACTTC. Protein product: CAISESHIGTGDAYEQYF.

J is TRBJ2-2 and V is TRBV7-2; TRBD1 agrees at 9 bases. Germline V gives CDR1 SGHTA, CDR2 FQGNSA. This CDR3 comprises 19 residues. With V trimmed by 0 bases and J by 6 bases, 14 bases remained unmatched. CDR3 in DNA: TGTGCCAGCAGCTTAGCCGGTCGCCCGGGACAGGGAAGTCCCGGGGAGCTGTTTTTT. Amino acids: CASSLAGRPGQGSPGELFF.

This chain uses TRBV2 with TRBJ2-5; D uncertain. V was pared by 7 bases and J by 4 bases, with 19 bases between. The CDR3 length is 15 residues. Germline V gene sequence: CDR1 SNHLY, CDR2 FYNNEI. The CDR3 here is CASKEFAGPRETQYF. The CDR3 DNA follows: TGTGCCAGCAAGGAGTTCGCAGGTCCTAGAGAGACCCAGTACTTC. Filled out from reference TRBV2 and TRBJ2-5, the complete variable domain reads EPEVTQTPSHQVTQMGQEVILRCVPISNHLYFYWYRQILGQKVEFLVSFYNNEISEKSEIFDDQFSVERPDGSNFTLKIRSTKLEDSAMYFCASKEFAGPRETQYFGPGTRLLVL.

This chain uses TRBV28 with TRBJ1-1; unclear D gene. The germline V gene encodes CDR1 MDHEN and CDR2 SYDVKM. V was clipped by 7 bases and J by 2 bases, with 5 bases between them. The CDR3 covers 11 residues. CDR3 in amino acids: CASKLNTEAFF. CDR3 bases: TGTGCCAGCAAGTTAAACACTGAAGCTTTCTTT.